These 20 T cell receptor beta chains share one sample of origin, sequenced in a study of blood T cells in healthy people across ages. A J-beta primer mix and a sample-barcoded 5' primer were used in a second PCR of about 7 to 12 cycles. TCRdb reprocessed the 5' RACE reads with MiXCR, giving one entry per CDR3 protein. The repertoire holds 1.5 million to 2 million distinct CDR3 sequences, with roughly 50% as singletons. The sample taken for sequencing was blood. The receptors here all came from a woman in her thirties or forties in good health.

The rearrangement joins TRBV4-1 to TRBJ1-5; TRBD1 aligns across 7 bases. The J segment lost 5 bases and the V segment lost 2 bases, leaving 6 bases of the junction unmatched. The CDR3 runs 15 residues. The germline V gene encodes CDR1 MGHRA and CDR2 YSYEKL. CDR3 nucleotides: TGCGCCAGCAGCCAACCTCGACAGGGTTATCAGCCCCAGCATTTT. Protein: CASSQPRQGYQPQHF.

The V call is TRBV25-1, the J call TRBJ2-5; D possibly corresponds to TRBD2 (5 bases). Trimming stripped 1 base from V and 5 bases from J, with 11 bases between. The CDR3 has 14 amino acids. Germline V gene lookup returns CDR1 MGHDK and CDR2 SYGVNS. This chain's CDR3 is CASSEFKEVETQYF. In nucleotides, the CDR3 is TGTGCCAGCAGTGAATTCAAGGAGGTGGAGACCCAGTACTTC.

This clonotype was recorded a few times. The chain recombines TRBV20-1 with TRBJ2-3; 11 bases are shared with TRBD2. Germline trimming cut 6 bases from V and 4 bases from J; bases unmatched to any gene: 9. The CDR3 runs 15 residues. Germline V gives CDR1 DFQATT, CDR2 SNEGSKA (reference sequence). The CDR3 DNA reads TGCAGTGCAGCCCGTAGCGGGGGGGCCTCAGATACGCAGTATTTT. This codes for CSAARSGGASDTQYF.

This sequence joins TRBV7-2 and TRBJ2-5, with D unclear. The V end lost 2 bases, the J end lost 11 bases, and 15 bases lay between the germline ends. This CDR3 has 13 residues. Germline V CDR1 and CDR2: SGHTA, FQGNSA. The chain's CDR3 is CASSLFGQRVQYF. Here the CDR3 DNA reads TGTGCCAGCAGCTTATTTGGCCAGCGAGTACAGTACTTC. Drawing the rest from reference TRBV7-2 and TRBJ2-5, the complete variable domain is GAGVSQSPSNKVTEKGKDVELRCDPISGHTALYWYRQSLGQGLEFLIYFQGNSAPDKSGLPSDRFSAERTGGSVSTLTIQRTQQEDSAVYLCASSLFGQRVQYFGPGTRLLVL.

This clonotype was seen only a few times. The chain recombines TRBV5-6 with TRBJ2-7; possibly TRBD1 for D (6 bases). The CDR3 has 14 amino acids. From germline, CDR1 is SGHDT and CDR2 YYEEEE. Trimming took off 5 bases at V and 0 bases at J, with 12 bases between the two ends. The CDR3 DNA sequence: TGTGCCAGCAGTCGTGGGGACAACTCCTACGAGCAGTACTTC. Protein product: CASSRGDNSYEQYF. The entire variable domain, with the rest obtained from reference TRBV5-6 and TRBJ2-7, is as follows: DAGVTQSPTHLIKTRGQQVTLRCSPKSGHDTVSWYQQALGQGPQFIFQYYEEEERQRGNFPDRFSGHQFPNYSSELNVNALLLGDSALYLCASSRGDNSYEQYFGPGTRLTVT.

This clonotype was counted between two and nine times. V and J are TRBV6-2 or TRBV6-3 and TRBJ2-6; D gene unclear. V gave up 4 bases and J gave up 0 bases, with 16 bases separating them. Germline CDR1 reads MNHEY; CDR2 reads SVGEGT. This CDR3 is 18 amino acids long. Written as DNA, the CDR3 is TGTGCCAGCAGTTTACGGCTAAATAAACTCTCTGGGGCCAACGTCCTGACTTTC. Translation gives CASSLRLNKLSGANVLTF.

V and J are TRBV6-2 or TRBV6-3 and TRBJ2-7; 9 positions agree with TRBD1. This CDR3 is built from 16 residues. CDR1 is MNHEY, CDR2 SVGEGT, per germline. The V segment lost 6 bases and the J segment 0 bases; nucleotides outside the gene matches: 9. The CDR3 spells CASRFIPGQGSYEQYF. CDR3 sequence (DNA): TGTGCCAGCAGGTTTATACCGGGACAGGGCTCCTACGAGCAGTACTTC.

This clonotype was seen only a few times. This chain joins TRBV27 and TRBJ2-7; possibly TRBD2 for D (5 bases). CDR3 length equals 13 residues. CDR1 is MNHEY, CDR2 SMNVEV, per germline (reference sequence). V shed 5 bases and J shed 6 bases, with 14 bases lying between them. The CDR3 loop is CASSVYGVSEQYF. In DNA form, the CDR3 reads TGTGCCAGCAGTGTATACGGGGTATCCGAGCAGTACTTC.

This chain uses TRBV4-2 with TRBJ2-1, with D maybe TRBD1 (5 bases). Trimming pared 1 base from V and 6 bases from J, leaving 10 bases between. This CDR3 spans 14 amino acids. Germline assignment: CDR1 LGHNA and CDR2 YNFKEQ. The CDR3, as DNA: TGTGCCAGCAGCCAAGTCTGGCAGGGCAATGAGCAGTTCTTC. Protein sequence: CASSQVWQGNEQFF.

This clonotype was detected many times. The V call is TRBV9, the J call TRBJ2-1; 11 bases are a match to TRBD2. The V gene's germline CDR1 is SGDLS and CDR2 YYNGEE. With 2 bases clipped from V and 4 bases from J, the junction kept 2 bases outside the gene matches. CDR3 length: 15 amino acids. CDR3 nucleotides: TGTGCCAGCAGCGTCGGACTAGCGGGTTACAATGAGCAGTTCTTC. Translation: CASSVGLAGYNEQFF.

The rearrangement links TRBV6-5 to TRBJ1-2; D gene unclear. CDR1 and CDR2 from the germline V gene are MNHEY and SVGAGI. Trimming took 6 bases from V and 2 from J, leaving 16 bases between them. The CDR3 loop spans 15 amino acids. CDR3: CASSPTTGPNYGYTF. CDR3 in DNA: TGTGCCAGCAGCCCGACGACCGGACCAAACTATGGCTACACCTTC.

This clonotype was recorded only once. The V and J genes are TRBV7-9 and TRBJ2-5; D is ambiguous. The end of the DNA aligns better with TRBJ2-7, so the J call may be wrong. The CDR3 loop spans 13 amino acids. The germline CDR1 and CDR2 sequences are SEHNR and FQNEAQ (reference sequence). This chain's CDR3 is CASSLSLAREQYF. The CDR3 DNA reads TGTGCCAGCAGCTTATCTCTCGCTCGCGAGCAGTACTTC.

The chain employs TRBV20-1 and TRBJ2-6; D might be TRBD2 (6 bases). The CDR3 has 19 residues. CDR1 is DFQATT, CDR2 SNEGSKA, per germline (reference sequence). V was shortened by 0 bases and J by 0 bases, with 18 bases between the two germline ends. The CDR3 is CSARDRGARDFSGANVLTF. For the CDR3, the DNA is TGCAGTGCTAGAGATAGGGGTGCTAGGGACTTCTCTGGGGCCAACGTCCTGACTTTC.

This clonotype was seen more than once but under ten times. This sequence joins TRBV7-9 and TRBJ2-5, with TRBD1 matching 8 bases. CDR3 length: 16 residues. Germline V gene data show CDR1 as SEHNR and CDR2 as FQNEAQ (reference sequence). J gave up 2 bases and V 5 bases, and 10 bases lay outside the gene matches. In nucleotides, the CDR3 is TGTGCCAGCAGCGGACAGGGTGACCGCGTTCAAGAGACCCAGTACTTC. Its translation: CASSGQGDRVQETQYF.

This clonotype has a handful of counts. The V and J genes are TRBV7-2 and TRBJ2-1, with TRBD2 as a possible D gene (5 bases). The germline V gene has CDR1 SGHTA and CDR2 FQGNSA. CDR3 length equals 14 residues. The V gene lost 0 bases and the J gene lost 10 bases, with 13 bases spanning the gap. The CDR3 coding sequence is TGTGCCAGCAGCTTAGCCGTCGGGATGGGGGAGCAGTTCTTC. It encodes CASSLAVGMGEQFF.

The rearrangement joins TRBV9 to TRBJ2-1; D not resolved. Trimming pared 3 bases from V and 10 bases from J, leaving 17 bases between. The CDR3 loop spans 14 amino acids. Germline CDR1 reads SGDLS; CDR2 reads YYNGEE. Written as DNA, the CDR3 is TGTGCCAGCAGCGATCCCAACAGCGCAAAGGAGCAGTTCTTC. This sequence encodes CASSDPNSAKEQFF.

The chain recombines TRBV7-9 with TRBJ1-1; no reliable D call. V lost 5 bases, J lost 0 bases, and 7 bases lay in between. Looked up from germline, CDR1 is SEHNR and CDR2 is FQNEAQ (reference sequence). The CDR3 spans 13 residues. CDR3 sequence: CASSTSVNTEAFF. In DNA, the CDR3 is TGTGCCAGCAGCACGTCCGTGAACACTGAAGCTTTCTTT.

This chain joins TRBV6-5 and TRBJ2-1; 14 nucleotides align to TRBD2. The junction had 3 bases not matched to a gene; V was cut back by 0 bases and J by 8 bases. This CDR3 comprises 16 residues. Germline V CDR1 and CDR2: MNHEY, SVGAGI. CDR3 loop: CASSYSGTSGSDEQFF. The CDR3 nucleotides read TGTGCCAGCAGTTACTCCGGGACTAGCGGGAGCGATGAGCAGTTCTTC.

This clonotype was seen more than once but under ten times. The CDR3 spells CASSQGPQTGKSKNIQYF. The CDR3 coding sequence is TGCGCCAGCAGCCAAGGCCCCCAGACAGGGAAGTCCAAAAACATTCAGTACTTC. The chain joins TRBV4-1 to TRBJ2-4; 7 bases align to TRBD1. The germline gives CDR1 MGHRA, CDR2 YSYEKL. The CDR3 length is 18 residues. The V segment lost 1 base and the J segment 2 bases; nucleotides outside the gene matches: 11.

The rearrangement joins TRBV9 to TRBJ2-3, with TRBD2 as a possible D gene (6 bases). V gave up 4 bases and J gave up 0 bases, with 15 bases separating them. CDR1 and CDR2 (germline): SGDLS, YYNGEE. The CDR3 covers 16 residues. The CDR3 region is CASSLLGGASTDTQYF. The CDR3 DNA follows: TGTGCCAGCAGCCTCCTCGGGGGAGCTAGCACAGATACGCAGTATTTT.